This TCR beta chain was profiled in a study of response to subunit inactivated influenza vaccine. TCRdb called the RT-PCR reads again in MiXCR, with one record for every CDR3 protein. The top ten hold over 8.5% of the sample, which has about 610,000 distinct CDR3 sequences, about 14% seen once. Trimming cost V 6 bases and J 5 bases, with 13 bases left between them. The CDR3 is made up of 12 amino acids. Germline lookup yields CDR1 DFQATT and CDR2 SNEGSKA (reference sequence). General study results and limits: Authors suggested each seasonal flu vaccination may recruit only limited numbers of new T cells.

Worth noting for this clonotype: The target antigen is unknown.

This sequence was found in a man aged 50 or older who received an inactivated influenza vaccine. This chain links TRBV20-1 with TRBJ2-5, with TRBD2 as a possible D gene (6 bases). Source: PBMCs from blood, taken roughly 12 days after vaccination. The CDR3 sequence is CSARRGSETQYF. CDR3 coding DNA: TGCAGTGCCCGCCGGGGGTCTGAGACCCAGTACTTC.